These 5 T cell receptor beta chains came from one sample sequenced in a study of control samples from healthy donors and cancer patients. Only in-frame clones appear in the TCRdb table, and some are missing; sequencing was by immunoSEQ multiplex PCR. The sample has 130,000 or so clones; approximately 92% are singletons. The specimen was blood. These receptors were obtained from a man aged 35 to 55 in good health.

The chain links TRBV10-3 to TRBJ2-1; D ambiguous. Germline V gives CDR1 ENHRY, CDR2 SYGVKD. The CDR3 is 16 amino acids. V was trimmed by 5 bases and J by 8 bases, leaving 22 bases between them. The CDR3 loop reads CAISPIVRANLHEQFF. The DNA for the CDR3 is TGTGCCATCAGTCCAATTGTTCGAGCAAATCTCCATGAGCAGTTCTTC.

The chain has TRBV4-1 and TRBJ2-7, with 9 bases aligning to TRBD2. Germline V gene sequence: CDR1 MGHRA, CDR2 YSYEKL. The CDR3 is 15 residues long. Trimming cost V 0 bases and J 5 bases; bases outside gene matches: 5. The DNA for the CDR3 is TGCGCCAGCAGCCAAGATAACCTAGCGGGGAACGAGCAGTACTTC. The encoded protein is CASSQDNLAGNEQYF.

The chain is built from TRBV6-5 and TRBJ2-7; 7 nucleotides align to TRBD1. The CDR3 loop spans 13 amino acids. The V and J ends lost 6 bases and 2 bases, in that order; junction bases with no gene match: 4. Germline CDR1 and CDR2: MNHEY and SVGAGI. The CDR3 here is CASSPTGPYEQYF. In DNA, the CDR3 is TGTGCCAGCAGCCCGACAGGGCCCTACGAGCAGTACTTC.

This chain uses TRBV19 with TRBJ1-2; D gene uncertain. Germline CDR1 and CDR2: LNHDA and SQIVND (reference sequence). The CDR3 totals 12 residues. V was shortened by 3 bases and J by 8 bases, with 10 bases between the two germline ends. This chain's CDR3 is CASSMAGEGYTF. CDR3 DNA: TGTGCCAGTAGTATGGCCGGGGAAGGCTACACCTTC. Using reference TRBV19 and TRBJ1-2 for the parts outside the CDR3, the full variable domain is DGGITQSPKYLFRKEGQNVTLSCEQNLNHDAMYWYRQDPGQGLRLIYYSQIVNDFQKGDIAEGYSVSREKKESFPLTVTSAQKNPTAFYLCASSMAGEGYTFGSGTRLTVV.

The chain has TRBV19 and TRBJ1-3, with 9 bases matching TRBD1. Trimming at V came to 9 bases and at J to 7 bases, leaving 19 bases not matched to a gene. The CDR3 is made up of 17 amino acids. Germline V gene lookup returns CDR1 LNHDA and CDR2 SQIVND (reference sequence). The CDR3 loop is CARPAGQGFINGNTIYF. DNA for the CDR3: TGTGCCAGACCAGCGGGACAGGGATTTATAAATGGGAACACCATATATTTT.